This record looks at one TCR beta chain sequence and its context. By frequency, this clonotype is medium-sized (0.01 to 0.1%), with no count recorded. There is no known antigen for this receptor. Sequencing was performed on donors who were patients with carbamazepine-induced Stevens-Johnson syndrome or toxic epidermal necrolysis (CBZ-SJS/TEN). Peripheral blood repertoires were obtained from CBZ-SJS/TEN patients of Han Chinese (five) and European (roughly 6) origin. To look for drug-specific clonotypes, next-generation sequencing was used to profile the T cell receptor repertoires of patients with drug-induced severe cutaneous adverse reactions. The RNA source was either peripheral blood mononuclear cells or blister cells from skin lesions. The sample belongs to a study of T cells in severe cutaneous drug reactions (dated by TCRdb to between 2018 and 2021). In terms of the full investigation: Between 2011 and 2018, patients were recruited from Taiwan, Thailand and a European registry network. Enrollment was limited to patients whose SJS/TEN or DRESS diagnosis was probable or definite according to RegiSCAR criteria. Bulk TCR sequencing was combined with single-cell sequencing, quantitative PCR validation, functional assays and transgenic mouse experiments. Blister fluids/cells, PBMC and other biological samples were taken from patients in the acute stage or the recovery stage. Libraries used iRepertoire multiplex PCR; authors cited a comparison showing similar capture of abundant clonotypes across iRepertoire and 5' RACE methods with or without UMI. Assignment of the culprit drug relied on both the Naranjo algorithm and the ALDEN drug causality algorithm.

Library preparation used the iRepertoire multiplex PCR system with TCR subtype-specific primers for both bulk and single-cell sequencing. Multiplex PCR using primers aimed at the V, D and J gene regions produced the bulk TCR beta libraries. Roughly 95-500 ng of RNA per sample served as input for bulk TCR library preparation. Bulk TCR beta amplicons were sequenced on an Illumina MiSeq. The authors' analysis ran thus. Sample misassignments and low-quality sequencing reads were filtered out during quality control steps. The CDR3 was defined as the amino acids lying between the Y[YFLI]C motif of the V gene and the [FW]GXGT motif of the J segment. The IMGT database was followed for TRBV and TRBJ gene assignments and CDR3 clonotypes. Per-sample TRBV expression was normalized to the mean of the same gene in PBMC from some 40 healthy donors. Reprocessed by TCRdb, the reads give a single entry per CDR3 protein sequence, without DNA. The V and J calls, along with clone size, are taken from TCRdb and not from the paper's own processing. The table for this sample records just over 20,000 distinct CDR3 sequences. Together, the top ten hold approximately 7.5% of the sample.

Broader findings and caveats from the paper: According to the authors, further study is still needed to determine whether the public TCR generalizes to SJS/TEN caused by other drugs. Although undetectable or scarce in tolerant-control and healthy-donor PBMC, a public TCRbeta CDR3 was found in all seven CBZ-SJS/TEN blister samples, at a mean of about 13%.

The origin of this receptor is a human donor with toxic epidermal necrolysis, a severe cutaneous drug reaction. The sequenced sample consisted of PBMCs.

CDR3 region: CASRLSGSRSYNEQFF. The chain uses TRBV7-8 and TRBJ2-1. The germline V gene sets CDR1 to SGHVS and CDR2 to FQNEAQ. The CDR3, from cysteine to phenylalanine, totals 16 residues. DNA is not recorded here.